This T cell receptor beta chain was obtained from a study of identical twins (dated by TCRdb to the mid-2010s). For context, the study as a whole: The study deep-sequenced TCR alpha and beta repertoires from monozygotic twins, unrelated adults of various ages and cord blood to test whether fetal clonotypes persist. Replicate twin experiments were performed at different times using different library preparation protocols to rule out contamination.

This clonotype was detected only a few times. Its recognized antigen is unknown. Germline is not matched at one junction end, which may reflect a read error. Every donor was a healthy Caucasian. Using Miltenyi CD45RO+ enrichment and human naive T-cell isolation kits, memory (CD45RO+) and naive T cells were isolated from PBMC. Overall results and qualifications from the work: In beta out-of-frame sequences, excess twin sharing was weaker, because having fewer shared sequences lowered the signal-to-noise ratio. Abundant cord blood beta clonotypes carried fewer insertions; young adult naive repertoires showed a weaker similar trend, while memory repertoires showed none. Recombination models systematically underestimated out-of-frame TCR alpha sharing in monozygotic twins but agreed with sharing between unrelated individuals. Conclusions relied on cross-sectional statistical analysis, since the same donors could not be followed over many years. Invariant T cells such as MAIT and iNKT could partly confound zero-insertion analyses, although diverse VJ usage argued against such confounding for most clonotypes. Compared with coincidental sharing between unrelated individuals, out-of-frame TCR alpha sequences shared between twins showed an excess of sequences with low generation probability.

Receptor libraries were prepared by 5' RACE. Reads for this sample came from an Illumina HiSeq 2000. A universal primer binding site was added through template switching, and the final cDNA carried a unique molecular identifier so that TCR cDNA molecules could be counted accurately. Specific primers in the conserved constant-segment region were used to synthesize first-strand cDNA for the TCR alpha and beta chains. To control for contamination, every cDNA library was double barcoded, receiving both a SMART-Mk sample barcode and Illumina barcodes. TruSeq adapter sequences along with Illumina sample barcodes were introduced in two successive PCR steps. The TCR alpha and beta cDNA libraries were sequenced on the Illumina HiSeq platform using custom primers. The study's own analysis went as follows. MiGEC processed the raw reads to extract unique molecular identifiers, while MiXCR was used to determine the CDR3 positions. For each individual, recombination models were inferred using an EM algorithm with the repgenHMM and IGoR tools. The tcR package in R was used for shared clonotype analysis, with sharing normalized by the product of cloneset sizes. To study raw recombination free of thymic and clonal selection effects, out-of-frame nonproductive sequences were analyzed. TCRdb trimmed the raw reads at Q25, called clones with MiXCR and kept productive beta chains. Rows are combined by CDR3 protein, so each entry shows the most common genes and DNA. These V and J calls are TCRdb output, not the study's own analysis. For this sample there are fewer than 250,000 distinct CDR3 sequences; around a tenth appear just once. The top ten hold roughly 5% of the sample.

From cysteine to phenylalanine, the CDR3 is 14 amino acids long. CDR3 DNA is the only sequence kept; it has 42 bases, read in frame from the first base. The clonotype originates from a woman between 18 and 29 years old in good health. The chain couples TRBV12-3 or TRBV12-4 to TRBJ2-2; the D gene is not confidently resolved. Sample: memory (CD45RO+) T cells sorted from blood. The cell subset or site tag for this specimen amounts to: CD45RO+ enriched T cells. The CDR3 corresponds to CATSPTTNTGELFF. In nucleotides, the sequence is TGTGCCACCAGTCCGACAACGAACACCGGGGAGCTGTTTTTT.